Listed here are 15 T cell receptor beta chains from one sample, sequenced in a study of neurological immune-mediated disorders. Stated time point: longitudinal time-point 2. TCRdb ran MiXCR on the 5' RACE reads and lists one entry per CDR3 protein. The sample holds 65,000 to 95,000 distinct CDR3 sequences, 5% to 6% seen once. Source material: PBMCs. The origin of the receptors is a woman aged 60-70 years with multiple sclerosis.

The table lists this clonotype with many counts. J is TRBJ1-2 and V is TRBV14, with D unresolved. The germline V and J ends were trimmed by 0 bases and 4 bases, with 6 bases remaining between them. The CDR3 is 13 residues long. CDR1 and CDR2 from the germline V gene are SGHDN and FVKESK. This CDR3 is CASSQDYSYGYTF. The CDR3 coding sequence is TGTGCCAGCAGCCAAGACTACTCCTATGGCTACACCTTC.

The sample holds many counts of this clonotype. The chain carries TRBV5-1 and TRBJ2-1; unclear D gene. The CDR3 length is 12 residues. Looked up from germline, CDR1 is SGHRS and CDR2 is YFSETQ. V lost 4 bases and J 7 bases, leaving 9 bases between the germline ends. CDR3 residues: CASSTQGNEQFF. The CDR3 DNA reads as TGCGCCAGCAGCACCCAAGGGAATGAGCAGTTCTTC. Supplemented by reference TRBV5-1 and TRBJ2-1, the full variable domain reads KAGVTQTPRYLIKTRGQQVTLSCSPISGHRSVSWYQQTPGQGLQFLFEYFSETQRNKGNFPGRFSGRQFSNSRSEMNVSTLELGDSALYLCASSTQGNEQFFGPGTRLTVL.

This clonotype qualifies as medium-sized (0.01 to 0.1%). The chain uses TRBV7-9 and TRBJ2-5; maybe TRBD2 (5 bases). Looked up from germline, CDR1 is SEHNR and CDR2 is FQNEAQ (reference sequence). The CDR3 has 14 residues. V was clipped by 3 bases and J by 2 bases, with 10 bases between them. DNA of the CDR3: TGTGCCAGCAGCTTTTCACTAGGACAAGAGACCCAGTACTTC. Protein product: CASSFSLGQETQYF.

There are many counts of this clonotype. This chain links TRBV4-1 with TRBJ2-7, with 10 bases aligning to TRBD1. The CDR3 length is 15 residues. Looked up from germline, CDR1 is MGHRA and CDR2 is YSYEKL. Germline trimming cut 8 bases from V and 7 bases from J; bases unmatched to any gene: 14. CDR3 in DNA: TGCGCCAGCGGTTTTCCGGACAGGGGGATCCGGGAGCAGTACTTC. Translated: CASGFPDRGIREQYF.

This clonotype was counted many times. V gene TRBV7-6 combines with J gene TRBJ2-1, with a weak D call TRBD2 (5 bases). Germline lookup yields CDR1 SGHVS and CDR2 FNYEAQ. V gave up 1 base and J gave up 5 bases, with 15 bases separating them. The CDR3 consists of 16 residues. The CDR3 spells CASSLGAGDWNNEQFF. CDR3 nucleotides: TGTGCCAGCAGCTTAGGGGCCGGGGATTGGAACAATGAGCAGTTCTTC.

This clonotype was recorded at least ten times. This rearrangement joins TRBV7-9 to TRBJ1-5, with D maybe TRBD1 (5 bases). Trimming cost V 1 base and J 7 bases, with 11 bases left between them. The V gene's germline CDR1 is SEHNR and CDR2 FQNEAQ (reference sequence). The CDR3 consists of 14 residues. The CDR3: CASSLVGGEQPQHF. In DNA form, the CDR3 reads TGTGCCAGCAGCTTAGTCGGGGGTGAGCAGCCCCAGCATTTT.

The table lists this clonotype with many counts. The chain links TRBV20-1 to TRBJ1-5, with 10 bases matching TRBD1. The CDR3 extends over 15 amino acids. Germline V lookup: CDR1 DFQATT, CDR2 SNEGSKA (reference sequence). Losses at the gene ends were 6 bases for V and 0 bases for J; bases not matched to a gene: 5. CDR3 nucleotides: TGCAGTGCGCCTCGGGACAGGGGTAGCAATCAGCCCCAGCATTTT. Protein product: CSAPRDRGSNQPQHF.

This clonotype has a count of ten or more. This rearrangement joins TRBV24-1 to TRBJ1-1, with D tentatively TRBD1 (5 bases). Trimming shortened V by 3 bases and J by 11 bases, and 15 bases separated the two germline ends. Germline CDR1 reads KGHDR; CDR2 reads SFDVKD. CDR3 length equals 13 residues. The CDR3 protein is CATSDAGSQGAFF. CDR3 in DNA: TGTGCCACCAGTGATGCGGGATCCCAGGGCGCTTTCTTT.

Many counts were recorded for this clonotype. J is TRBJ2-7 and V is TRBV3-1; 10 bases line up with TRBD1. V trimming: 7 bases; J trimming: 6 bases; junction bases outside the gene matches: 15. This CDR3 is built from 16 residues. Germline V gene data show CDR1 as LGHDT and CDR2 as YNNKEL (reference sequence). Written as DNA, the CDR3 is TGTGCCAGCACCCCGTACGCCGGGACAGGGGTCGCCGAGCAGTACTTC. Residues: CASTPYAGTGVAEQYF.

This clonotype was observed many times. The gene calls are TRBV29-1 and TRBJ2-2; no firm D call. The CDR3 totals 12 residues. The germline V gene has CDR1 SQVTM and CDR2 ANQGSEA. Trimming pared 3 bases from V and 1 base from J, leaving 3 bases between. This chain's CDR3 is CSVDWNTGELFF. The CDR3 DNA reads TGCAGCGTTGACTGGAACACCGGGGAGCTGTTTTTT.

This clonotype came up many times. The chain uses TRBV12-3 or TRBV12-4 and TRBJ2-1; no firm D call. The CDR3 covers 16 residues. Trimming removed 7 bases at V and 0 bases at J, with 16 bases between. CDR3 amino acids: CASTATTRSSYNEQFF. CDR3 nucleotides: TGTGCCAGCACCGCCACGACCAGGAGCTCCTACAATGAGCAGTTCTTC.

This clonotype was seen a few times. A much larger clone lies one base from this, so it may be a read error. The DNA of the CDR3 is TGTGCCAGCGGTGGAAGGGTGCGAGCTTTCTTT. Its protein is CASGGRVRAFF. V is TRBV28 and J is TRBJ1-1; D gene unclear. The CDR3 consists of 11 residues. In germline, CDR1 is MDHEN, CDR2 SYDVKM. V was trimmed by 8 bases and J by 10 bases, leaving 14 bases between them.

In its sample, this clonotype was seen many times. CDR3 loop: CASSLDTSNQPQHF. As DNA, the CDR3 is TGTGCCAGCAGCTTAGACACTAGCAATCAGCCCCAGCATTTT. V usage is TRBV7-2 and J usage is TRBJ1-5; D is uncertain. This CDR3 comprises 14 residues. The germline gives CDR1 SGHTA, CDR2 FQGNSA. Deletions cut 1 base from V and 0 bases from J, with 4 bases between.

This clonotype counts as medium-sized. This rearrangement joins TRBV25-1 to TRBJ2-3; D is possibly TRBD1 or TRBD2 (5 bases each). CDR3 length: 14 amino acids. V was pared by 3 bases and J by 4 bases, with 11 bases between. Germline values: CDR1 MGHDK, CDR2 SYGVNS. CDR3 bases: TGTGCCAGCAGTGAGGGGGACGTAGCAGATACGCAGTATTTT. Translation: CASSEGDVADTQYF.

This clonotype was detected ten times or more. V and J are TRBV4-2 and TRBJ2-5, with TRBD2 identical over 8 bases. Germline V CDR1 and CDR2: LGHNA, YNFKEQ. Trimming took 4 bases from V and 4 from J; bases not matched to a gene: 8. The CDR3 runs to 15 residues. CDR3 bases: TGTGCCAGCAGCCCCCGACTAGCGCTATTAGAGACCCAGTACTTC. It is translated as CASSPRLALLETQYF.